This section outlines one TCR beta chain sequence together with its context. Clones were read by immunoSEQ multiplex PCR, and TCRdb kept only the in-frame ones, dropping some. The sample holds about 140,000 clones; about 85% are singletons and the top ten take roughly 1.5%. This sample is part of a study of blood T cell repertoires in COVID-19. The overall study: Sources were T cells, B-cell-depleted T cells, or PBMCs; the material itself was cDNA or gDNA.

Per the germline V gene, CDR1 is SGHNT and CDR2 is YYREEE (reference sequence). CDR3 length: 13 residues. V lost 2 bases to trimming and J lost 6 bases; unmatched junction nucleotides: 4. This receptor was identified in a human donor in a cohort sampled during active COVID-19. Specimen: peripheral blood. The chain recombines TRBV5-4 with TRBJ1-2, with 7 bases lining up with TRBD1. The CDR3 sequence: CASSFSTGNGYTF. As DNA, the CDR3 is TGTGCCAGCAGCTTCTCGACAGGGAATGGCTACACCTTC. Combining the CDR3 with reference TRBV5-4 and TRBJ1-2 gives the whole variable domain ETGVTQSPTHLIKTRGQQVTLRCSSQSGHNTVSWYQQALGQGPQFIFQYYREEENGRGNFPPRFSGLQFPNYSSELNVNALELDDSALYLCASSFSTGNGYTFGSGTRLTVV.